This TCR beta chain was found in a study of T cells in Graves' hyperthyroidism and ophthalmopathy. Reasons for excluding patients were uncontrolled infection, other autoimmune disease, pregnancy or lactation. This clonotype was detected a few times. Template material for amplifying TCR beta CDR3 regions consisted of RNA transcripts. The study used the HTBI primer set for a first-round RT-PCR of the TCR CDR3. TCRdb called the multiplex PCR reads again in MiXCR, with one record for every CDR3 protein. The table lists roughly 500,000 distinct CDR3 sequences, 35% to 50% of them singletons. The clonotype comes from an adult woman with Graves' disease, either hyperthyroidism or ophthalmopathy (not recorded which). What was sequenced was peripheral blood or thyroid tissue (not recorded which).

The CDR3 loop is CASRPDRINQPQHF. CDR3 coding DNA: TGTGCCAGCAGACCCGACAGGATCAATCAGCCCCAGCATTTT. The genes are TRBV2 and TRBJ1-5, with D possibly TRBD1 on 6 matching bases. V was shortened by 6 bases and J by 3 bases, with 12 bases between the two germline ends. The CDR3 length is 14 residues. Germline V gene data show CDR1 as SNHLY and CDR2 as FYNNEI.